This TCR beta chain was identified during a study of blood T cells in healthy people across ages. Germline V gene sequence: CDR1 DFQATT, CDR2 SNEGSKA (reference sequence). Trimming cost V 6 bases and J 0 bases, with 12 bases left between them. The CDR3 is 14 residues long. Points on this clonotype: As yet, its antigen is unknown.

Sample-barcoded 5' priming and a J-beta primer mix drove a second PCR of 7 to 11 cycles. TCRdb fed the 5' RACE reads into MiXCR, producing one record per CDR3 protein. The sample yields 380,000 or so distinct CDR3 sequences, roughly half seen once. Each donor gave approximately 9.1 milliliters of peripheral blood. Points from the study as a whole: Donor CMV infection status was unknown, possibly confounding age-related changes in expanded clonotypes.

The chain employs TRBV20-1 and TRBJ1-5; D possibly corresponds to TRBD1 (6 bases). This TCR was sampled from a man aged 60 to 75 in good health. Sample: blood. For the CDR3, the DNA is TGCAGTGCCTCCAGGGGTTATAGCAATCAGCCCCAGCATTTT. Its translation: CSASRGYSNQPQHF.